Given below is one T cell receptor (beta chain) in context. The data originate from a study of blood T cell repertoires in COVID-19. Study-level background: Spain, Italy and the United States supplied samples that represented acute and convalescent COVID-19. Nucleic acid was either cDNA or gDNA, and it came from T cells, B-cell-depleted T cells, or PBMCs.

V lost 4 bases to trimming and J lost 4 bases; unmatched junction nucleotides: 5. Germline values: CDR1 MDHEN, CDR2 SYDVKM. The CDR3 totals 14 residues. Sequenced by immunoSEQ multiplex PCR; TCRdb stores in-frame clones only, minus some. This table has about 63,000 clones, about 86% appearing once. The chain links TRBV28 to TRBJ2-7, with TRBD2 matching 9 bases. The material sequenced was peripheral blood. This TCR came from a human donor in a cohort sampled during active COVID-19. The CDR3 nucleotides are TGTGCCAGCAGTTCTAGCGGGACCCGTTACGAGCAGTACTTC. As protein: CASSSSGTRYEQYF.